One and the same sample provided the 23 T cell receptor beta chains below, sequenced in a study of blood T cell repertoires in COVID-19. TCRdb's table, derived via immunoSEQ multiplex PCR, lists solely in-frame clones and lacks some. The sample yields about 200,000 clones, around nine tenths seen once. The sample comprised peripheral blood. These receptors were collected from a man aged 60 to 69 with acute or convalescent COVID-19.

The chain's CDR3 is CASSLPRTGIVIDGNQPQHF. The CDR3, as DNA: TGTGCCAGCAGTTTACCTAGGACAGGGATCGTAATCGATGGCAATCAGCCCCAGCATTTT. This chain connects TRBV28 to TRBJ1-5; 8 nucleotides match TRBD1. The V gene's germline CDR1 is MDHEN and CDR2 SYDVKM. The CDR3 is 20 residues long. V shed 2 bases and J 2 bases; nucleotides not matched to a gene: 17.

The genes are TRBV20-1 and TRBJ2-5; D may be TRBD2 (6 bases). Looked up from germline, CDR1 is DFQATT and CDR2 is SNEGSKA (reference sequence). V shed 3 bases and J shed 5 bases, with 19 bases lying between them. There are 15 residues in the CDR3. CDR3 amino acids: CSASPSRASVETQYF. The CDR3 coding sequence is TGCAGTGCTAGTCCTAGCCGGGCTAGCGTTGAGACCCAGTACTTC.

The chain has TRBV28 and TRBJ2-3; 10 bases are a match to TRBD2. The trim removed 11 bases at V and 8 bases at J, leaving 16 bases unmatched. The germline V gene encodes CDR1 MDHEN and CDR2 SYDVKM. This CDR3 is built from 15 residues. CDR3 sequence reads: CAASNPSGGVGTQYF. Written as DNA, the CDR3 is TGTGCCGCCAGCAATCCAAGCGGGGGGGTGGGTACGCAGTATTTT.

The genes are TRBV5-6 and TRBJ1-4; 7 bases fit TRBD1. With 1 base clipped from V and 7 bases from J, the junction kept 10 bases outside the gene matches. The CDR3 is 16 residues long. CDR1 SGHDT and CDR2 YYEEEE come from the germline V gene. In DNA, the CDR3 is TGTGCCAGCAGCTTGTGGGGGACAGCTCTTCGTGAAAAACTGTTTTTT. Encoded protein: CASSLWGTALREKLFF.

The chain has TRBV7-2 and TRBJ1-6; possibly TRBD1 for D (6 bases). This CDR3 has 14 amino acids. Germline CDR1 SGHTA, CDR2 FQGNSA. Trimming stripped 4 bases from V and 6 bases from J, with 10 bases between. The DNA of the CDR3 is TGTGCCAGCAGCTCAGGGGCGCGTAATTCACCCCTCCACTTT. Protein product: CASSSGARNSPLHF. The entire variable domain, with the rest obtained from reference TRBV7-2 and TRBJ1-6, is as follows: GAGVSQSPSNKVTEKGKDVELRCDPISGHTALYWYRQSLGQGLEFLIYFQGNSAPDKSGLPSDRFSAERTGGSVSTLTIQRTQQEDSAVYLCASSSGARNSPLHFGNGTRLTVT.

V and J are TRBV5-1 and TRBJ2-7; weak D call: TRBD1 (6 bases). V shed 3 bases and J shed 1 base, with 8 bases lying between them. This CDR3 is built from 13 residues. Germline CDR1 SGHRS, CDR2 YFSETQ. The CDR3 is CASSSGQSYEQYF. In DNA form, the CDR3 reads TGCGCCAGCAGCTCGGGACAATCCTACGAGCAGTACTTC.

J is TRBJ2-7 and V is TRBV5-4; 7 bases agree with TRBD1. V lost 0 bases and J lost 3; bases outside the gene matches: 9. CDR3 length: 16 amino acids. Per the germline V gene, CDR1 is SGHNT and CDR2 is YYREEE (reference sequence). This CDR3 reads CASSLGVRQGDYEQYF. The DNA of the CDR3 is TGTGCCAGCAGCTTGGGGGTCCGGCAGGGGGACTACGAGCAGTACTTC.

A single count supports this clone. The V and J genes are TRBV11-2 and TRBJ1-1; D call uncertain. CDR1 is SGHAT, CDR2 FQNNGV, per germline. The V end was cut by 7 bases, the J end by 1 base, with 10 bases between. CDR3 length equals 13 residues. The CDR3: CASTTLANTEAFF. DNA for the CDR3: TGTGCCAGCACCACGCTGGCGAACACTGAAGCTTTCTTT.

Written as DNA, the CDR3 is TGTGCCAGCAGATTTGGAAGGACAGGGAGCTCCTATAATTCACCCCTCCACTTT. Residues: CASRFGRTGSSYNSPLHF. The rearrangement joins TRBV5-6 to TRBJ1-6; 8 bases are a match to TRBD1. Per germline, CDR1 SGHDT and CDR2 YYEEEE. The CDR3 loop spans 18 amino acids. V gave up 5 bases and J gave up 0 bases; unmatched junction bases: 10.

This clone occurred a few times. The chain uses TRBV19 and TRBJ2-3, with TRBD1 as a possible D gene (5 bases). Germline CDR1 is LNHDA and CDR2 is SQIVND (reference sequence). V lost 2 bases and J lost 1, with 13 bases in between. This CDR3 comprises 16 residues. The CDR3 nucleotides are TGTGCCAGTAGTATATGGGGCAGGGTTGGCACAGATACGCAGTATTTT. This sequence encodes CASSIWGRVGTDTQYF.

V and J are TRBV6-2 or TRBV6-3 and TRBJ1-1; TRBD1 might be the D (5 bases). V was clipped by 4 bases and J by 1 base, with 13 bases between them. This CDR3 region has 15 residues. Germline-derived CDR1 and CDR2 are MNHEY and SVGEGT. The CDR3 sequence: CASSSGGASNTEAFF. CDR3 in DNA: TGTGCCAGCAGTTCAGGCGGGGCCTCGAACACTGAAGCTTTCTTT.

This clone was counted at least ten times. The chain combines TRBV19 with TRBJ2-2; weak D call: TRBD2 (7 bases). The V and J ends lost 3 bases and 2 bases respectively, with 13 bases between them. Germline assignment: CDR1 LNHDA and CDR2 SQIVND (reference sequence). This CDR3 has 16 residues. The DNA of the CDR3 is TGTGCCAGTAGTATCGGGCGGGGGCCAAACACCGGGGAGCTGTTTTTT. It codes for CASSIGRGPNTGELFF. The full variable domain, completed using reference TRBV19 and TRBJ2-2, is DGGITQSPKYLFRKEGQNVTLSCEQNLNHDAMYWYRQDPGQGLRLIYYSQIVNDFQKGDIAEGYSVSREKKESFPLTVTSAQKNPTAFYLCASSIGRGPNTGELFFGEGSRLTVL.

A note on this clone: This sample includes further DNA sequences coding for the same CDR3. This sequence joins TRBV12-3 or TRBV12-4 and TRBJ1-5, with 8 bases identical to TRBD1. The CDR3 totals 13 residues. V lost 5 bases and J lost 7; bases outside the gene matches: 4. The CDR3 DNA follows: TGTGCCAGCAGTCGACAGGGGAACCAGCCCCAGCATTTT. This translates into CASSRQGNQPQHF.

V and J are TRBV7-9 and TRBJ1-5; 12 bases match TRBD1. This CDR3 has 19 amino acids. Germline loops: CDR1 SEHNR, CDR2 FQNEAQ (reference sequence). The ends lost 1 base at V and 1 base at J; junction bases unmatched: 8. The DNA of the CDR3 is TGTGCCAGCAGCTTAGTATCGGGGACAGGGGGCTTGAGCAATCAGCCCCAGCATTTT. Its translation: CASSLVSGTGGLSNQPQHF.

The chain recombines TRBV19 with TRBJ1-1, with 7 nucleotides matching TRBD1. V lost 5 bases to trimming and J lost 7 bases; unmatched junction nucleotides: 4. The CDR3 contains 12 residues. Germline CDR1 and CDR2: LNHDA and SQIVND (reference sequence). As DNA, the CDR3 is TGTGCCAGTAGTTCAGGGGGAGGTGAAGCTTTCTTT. Amino acids: CASSSGGGEAFF.

The chain combines TRBV6-1 with TRBJ2-7; TRBD2 might be the D (5 bases). The V gene lost 9 bases and the J gene lost 7 bases, with 13 bases spanning the gap. Germline loops: CDR1 MNHNS, CDR2 SASEGT. The CDR3 loop spans 11 amino acids. In DNA, the CDR3 is TGTGCCAGTTGGACTCTCGGGGAGCAGTACTTC. Its protein is CASWTLGEQYF.

The chain recombines TRBV4-2 with TRBJ1-6; 8 nucleotides match TRBD1. CDR3 size: 14 residues. Trimming cost V 2 bases and J 13 bases; bases outside gene matches: 7. CDR1 is LGHNA, CDR2 YNFKEQ, per germline. CDR3 DNA: TGTGCCAGCAGCCAACCAGAGACAGGGGTGCCCCTCCACTTT. Translation: CASSQPETGVPLHF.

The gene calls are TRBV5-6 and TRBJ1-4; D may be TRBD1 (6 bases). The CDR3 has 15 residues. V dropped 0 bases and J dropped 3 bases, with 9 bases sitting between them. CDR1 and CDR2 from the germline V gene are SGHDT and YYEEEE. The CDR3, as DNA: TGTGCCAGCAGCTTGGTTGGGACACCTAATGAAAAACTGTTTTTT. Translating gives CASSLVGTPNEKLFF. The whole variable domain, filled in from reference TRBV5-6 and TRBJ1-4, reads DAGVTQSPTHLIKTRGQQVTLRCSPKSGHDTVSWYQQALGQGPQFIFQYYEEEERQRGNFPDRFSGHQFPNYSSELNVNALLLGDSALYLCASSLVGTPNEKLFFGSGTQLSVL.

The J gene is TRBJ1-2, the V gene TRBV5-6; 8 bases match TRBD1. The CDR3 covers 14 residues. V was pared by 4 bases and J by 8 bases, with 10 bases of the junction left unmatched. The germline V gene encodes CDR1 SGHDT and CDR2 YYEEEE. The CDR3 bases are TGTGCCAGCAGCGTCGGACAGGGCGCGGGAGGCTACACCTTC. Translated, it gives CASSVGQGAGGYTF.

Only one count was recorded for this clone. This chain connects TRBV29-1 to TRBJ2-7, with D perhaps TRBD2 (5 bases). The ends were cut back, 7 bases at V and 4 bases at J, with 11 bases in the middle. Per germline, CDR1 SQVTM and CDR2 ANQGSEA. The CDR3 runs to 11 residues. DNA of the CDR3: TGCAGCGCCCGACGGGGTTACGAGCAGTACTTC. Residues: CSARRGYEQYF.

A few counts support this clone. V gene TRBV2 combines with J gene TRBJ1-1; TRBD1 agrees at 9 bases. This CDR3 is built from 15 residues. Germline lookup yields CDR1 SNHLY and CDR2 FYNNEI. V lost 6 bases and J lost 1; bases outside the gene matches: 6. CDR3 sequence: CASRARQGGNTEAFF. Written as DNA, the CDR3 is TGTGCCAGCAGAGCTCGACAGGGGGGGAACACTGAAGCTTTCTTT.

The V call is TRBV5-1, the J call TRBJ1-1; TRBD1 matches 9 bases. V dropped 2 bases and J dropped 1; count of bases not matched to a gene: 9. CDR3 length: 17 amino acids. Germline CDR1 and CDR2: SGHRS and YFSETQ. This chain's CDR3 is CASSLTGTGMQNTEAFF. In DNA, the CDR3 is TGCGCCAGCAGCTTAACCGGGACAGGGATGCAGAACACTGAAGCTTTCTTT.

The chain links TRBV5-1 to TRBJ2-5; the match to TRBD1 covers 7 bases. Trimming took 1 base from V and 5 from J; bases not matched to a gene: 2. The germline gives CDR1 SGHRS, CDR2 YFSETQ. The CDR3 is 13 residues long. The CDR3: CASSLNRGETQYF. For the CDR3, the DNA is TGCGCCAGCAGCTTGAACAGGGGCGAGACCCAGTACTTC.